The next 20 T cell receptor beta chains were all read from a single sample in a study of blood T cell repertoires in COVID-19. Clones were sequenced by immunoSEQ multiplex PCR, and TCRdb holds only the in-frame ones, with some missing. The sample shows 120,000 or so clones, about nine tenths of them seen only once. Sequencing was performed on peripheral blood. The source of these receptors is a woman in her 70s with acute or convalescent COVID-19.

V usage is TRBV4-1 and J usage is TRBJ2-2, with a weak D call TRBD1 (5 bases). V lost 1 base and J 1 base, leaving 25 bases between the germline ends. The CDR3 totals 21 residues. Germline assignment: CDR1 MGHRA and CDR2 YSYEKL. The CDR3 sequence: CASSQVFFRTSLILNTGELFF. The CDR3 DNA reads as TGCGCCAGCAGCCAAGTATTTTTTCGGACAAGCCTCATCCTGAACACCGGGGAGCTGTTTTTT.

The chain recombines TRBV7-9 with TRBJ2-3; TRBD2 matches at 7 bases. The germline CDR1 and CDR2 sequences are SEHNR and FQNEAQ (reference sequence). V gave up 5 bases and J gave up 1 base; unmatched junction bases: 6. The CDR3 length is 15 residues. CDR3 sequence (DNA): TGTGCCAGCAGCCCGGGACTACCTGGCACAGATACGCAGTATTTT. Its translation is CASSPGLPGTDTQYF.

About this clone itself: Other nucleotide sequences from this sample produce the same CDR3. The chain employs TRBV24-1 and TRBJ2-3; 8 bases align to TRBD2. The CDR3 contains 15 residues. With V trimmed by 5 bases and J by 1 base, 4 bases remained unmatched. The germline V gene has CDR1 KGHDR and CDR2 SFDVKD. The CDR3 region is CATSAGGAGTDTQYF. The CDR3 nucleotides read TGTGCCACCAGTGCCGGGGGGGCGGGCACAGATACGCAGTATTTT.

The V gene is TRBV3-1 (or the pseudogene TRBV3-2), the J gene TRBJ1-1; 11 bases map to TRBD1. The CDR3 loop spans 14 amino acids. Germline V lookup: CDR1 LGHDT, CDR2 YNNKEL (reference sequence). V lost 6 bases to trimming and J lost 6 bases; unmatched junction nucleotides: 6. CDR3 protein: CASRWDRGDPEAFF. The CDR3, as DNA: TGTGCCAGCAGATGGGACAGGGGGGACCCTGAAGCTTTCTTT.

This rearrangement joins TRBV5-1 to TRBJ2-3, with D unresolved. This CDR3 comprises 16 residues. The germline V and J ends were trimmed by 4 bases and 0 bases, with 15 bases remaining between them. Germline CDR1 is SGHRS and CDR2 is YFSETQ. As DNA, the CDR3 is TGCGCCAGCAGCCCGAGTTTATTATCTAGCACAGATACGCAGTATTTT. It specifies CASSPSLLSSTDTQYF.

The rearrangement joins TRBV7-9 to TRBJ2-3; 13 positions match TRBD2. The V and J ends lost 5 bases and 2 bases, in that order; junction bases with no gene match: 7. This CDR3 has 17 residues. Germline CDR1 is SEHNR and CDR2 is FQNEAQ (reference sequence). CDR3 loop: CASSPWTSGGPTDTQYF. In DNA, the CDR3 is TGTGCCAGCAGCCCGTGGACTAGCGGGGGCCCCACAGATACGCAGTATTTT.

The chain has TRBV15 and TRBJ1-5, with TRBD1 as a possible D gene (6 bases). This CDR3 comprises 15 residues. V lost 0 bases and J lost 7, with 13 bases in between. Germline V lookup: CDR1 LNHNV, CDR2 YYDKDF (reference sequence). The chain's CDR3 is CATSRDPGAGQPQHF. The CDR3 region has the DNA TGTGCCACCAGCAGAGATCCAGGGGCAGGGCAGCCCCAGCATTTT. Drawing the rest from reference TRBV15 and TRBJ1-5, the complete variable domain is DAMVIQNPRYQVTQFGKPVTLSCSQTLNHNVMYWYQQKSSQAPKLLFHYYDKDFNNEADTPDNFQSRRPNTSFCFLDIRSPGLGDTAMYLCATSRDPGAGQPQHFGDGTRLSIL.

A single count supports this clone. J is TRBJ1-6 and V is TRBV28; maybe TRBD1 (6 bases). V was trimmed by 9 bases and J by 2 bases, leaving 14 bases between them. The CDR3 has 15 residues. Germline-derived CDR1 and CDR2 are MDHEN and SYDVKM. The CDR3 is CASPHGGPYNSPLHF. CDR3 DNA sequence: TGTGCCAGTCCCCACGGGGGGCCCTATAATTCACCCCTCCACTTT.

The gene calls are TRBV18 and TRBJ1-1; possibly TRBD1 for D (5 bases). The V gene's germline CDR1 is KGHSH and CDR2 LQKENI. The CDR3 is made up of 15 amino acids. With 5 bases removed from V and 2 bases from J, the gap between germline ends came to 15 bases. CDR3 DNA: TGTGCCAGCTCAATCGCCGGGACTCCTAACACTGAAGCTTTCTTT. This encodes CASSIAGTPNTEAFF.

The V gene is TRBV7-3, the J gene TRBJ1-3; D is undetermined. V was pared by 5 bases and J by 0 bases, with 8 bases between. The CDR3 has 14 amino acids. CDR1 is SGHTA, CDR2 FQGTGA, per germline. CDR3 DNA: TGTGCCAGCAGCGGAGAAGGCTCTGGAAACACCATATATTTT. Translation: CASSGEGSGNTIYF.

J is TRBJ1-2 and V is TRBV19; D unclear. V lost 1 base and J 4 bases, leaving 13 bases between the germline ends. The CDR3 consists of 15 residues. Germline V gives CDR1 LNHDA, CDR2 SQIVND (reference sequence). The CDR3 loop is CASSIGVGNLYGYTF. CDR3 nucleotide sequence: TGTGCCAGTAGTATAGGGGTGGGCAACCTCTATGGCTACACCTTC.

This clone has only one observation. V and J are TRBV11-2 and TRBJ2-7, with 8 bases that match TRBD1. Germline assignment: CDR1 SGHAT and CDR2 FQNNGV. CDR3 length equals 13 residues. The V and J ends lost 1 base and 11 bases, in that order; junction bases with no gene match: 7. The CDR3 sequence is CASSLGPGGVEYF. In DNA form, the CDR3 reads TGTGCCAGCAGCTTAGGGCCAGGGGGCGTGGAGTACTTC.

The chain combines TRBV5-1 with TRBJ2-7; 11 bases are a match to TRBD1. The CDR3 is made up of 14 amino acids. Trimming at V came to 5 bases and at J to 7 bases, leaving 8 bases not matched to a gene. The germline CDR1 and CDR2 sequences are SGHRS and YFSETQ. CDR3 protein: CASRSGTGGGEQYF. The CDR3 DNA reads TGCGCCAGCAGATCCGGGACAGGGGGTGGGGAGCAGTACTTC. Full variable domain (remainder filled in from reference TRBV5-1 and TRBJ2-7): KAGVTQTPRYLIKTRGQQVTLSCSPISGHRSVSWYQQTPGQGLQFLFEYFSETQRNKGNFPGRFSGRQFSNSRSEMNVSTLELGDSALYLCASRSGTGGGEQYFGPGTRLTVT.

V gene TRBV11-2 combines with J gene TRBJ2-1; 9 bases map to TRBD2. V shed 5 bases and J 1 base; nucleotides not matched to a gene: 9. This CDR3 has 17 residues. Germline V gene sequence: CDR1 SGHAT, CDR2 FQNNGV. CDR3 loop: CASSGHSGGGSYNEQFF. In DNA form, the CDR3 reads TGTGCCAGCAGCGGACATAGCGGGGGCGGGTCCTACAATGAGCAGTTCTTC.

The V call is TRBV5-4, the J call TRBJ2-3, with a possible D match to TRBD1 (6 bases). Trimming took off 0 bases at V and 4 bases at J, with 12 bases between the two ends. The CDR3 covers 15 residues. The germline gives CDR1 SGHNT, CDR2 YYREEE (reference sequence). The CDR3 nucleotides read TGTGCCAGCAGCTTGGTGGGGGCCGGTCCAGATACGCAGTATTTT. Its protein product is CASSLVGAGPDTQYF.

J is TRBJ1-5 and V is TRBV2; 10 bases match TRBD1. Germline loops: CDR1 SNHLY, CDR2 FYNNEI. The CDR3 runs to 18 residues. The J segment lost 0 bases and the V segment lost 8 bases, leaving 13 bases of the junction unmatched. The CDR3 reads CASEGTGATTYSNQPQHF. The CDR3, as DNA: TGTGCCAGCGAAGGGACAGGGGCAACCACCTATAGCAATCAGCCCCAGCATTTT.

This chain uses TRBV11-3 with TRBJ2-7; maybe TRBD2 (6 bases). The CDR3 is 14 residues long. The germline gives CDR1 SGHNT, CDR2 YENEEA. Trimming removed 7 bases at V and 3 bases at J, with 16 bases between. The CDR3 region is CASNGGLQNYEQYF. The CDR3 nucleotides read TGTGCCAGCAACGGCGGACTACAAAACTACGAGCAGTACTTC.

Regarding this clone: One end of the junction does not line up with germline, which may come from a read error. This rearrangement joins TRBV19 to TRBJ1-6; 8 bases are shared with TRBD1. The CDR3 spans 17 residues. Per the germline V gene, CDR1 is LNHDA and CDR2 is SQIVND (reference sequence). The CDR3 DNA reads TGTGCCAGTAATATAGGGACAGGAAGCTCCTATAATTCACCCCTCCACTTT. Residues: CASNIGTGSSYNSPLHF. The full variable domain, in which reference TRBV19 and TRBJ1-6 provide the parts outside the CDR3, is DGGITQSPKYLFRKEGQNVTLSCEQNLNHDAMYWYRQDPGQGLRLIYYSQIVNDFQKGDIAEGYSVSREKKESFPLTVTSAQKNPTAFYLCASNIGTGSSYNSPLHFGNGTRLTVT.

This clone was recorded once. This chain connects TRBV30 to TRBJ2-5, with TRBD1 identical over 9 bases. J gave up 3 bases and V 4 bases, and 24 bases lay outside the gene matches. The CDR3 is made up of 20 amino acids. Germline V gene lookup returns CDR1 GTSNPN and CDR2 SVGIG (reference sequence). The CDR3 is CAWNRGPGWGQGPLKETQYF. The CDR3 DNA follows: TGTGCCTGGAACCGGGGACCTGGATGGGGACAGGGACCTTTAAAAGAGACCCAGTACTTC.

The chain links TRBV19 to TRBJ2-1; TRBD2 aligns across 11 bases. This CDR3 region has 15 residues. The germline gives CDR1 LNHDA, CDR2 SQIVND (reference sequence). The J segment lost 4 bases and the V segment lost 3 bases, leaving 2 bases of the junction unmatched. This CDR3 reads CASSMGLADYNEQFF. The CDR3 DNA reads as TGTGCCAGTAGTATGGGACTAGCGGATTACAATGAGCAGTTCTTC.